This record looks at one T cell receptor (beta chain) sequence and its context. Antigen specificity is unknown. The data stem from a study of T cell responses to AZD1222 COVID-19 vaccine. Findings and caveats of the study: At baseline, seropositivity was found in only 5 to 7 AZD1222 recipients. Spike as a whole was targeted by vaccine-associated CD4 TCRs, dominant at 160-218 and 743-854. Targeting of unmutated variant regions was reportedly seen in nearly half of spike-specific TCRs.

Pooling covered second doses at about 4 or about 12 weeks. Sequencing was performed with immunoSEQ multiplex PCR; in TCRdb, only in-frame clones are kept and a portion is missing. The table includes 85,000 to 90,000 clones, roughly nine tenths detected once. V was shortened by 0 bases and J by 4 bases, with 10 bases between the two germline ends. The CDR3 totals 15 residues. Germline values: CDR1 KGHSH, CDR2 LQKENI. J is TRBJ1-3 and V is TRBV18, with D unresolved. Sample: peripheral blood, taken 28 days after the second AZD1222 dose. The sequence was obtained from an adult who received the AZD1222 COVID-19 vaccine. CDR3 amino acids: CASSPPGVDGNTIYF. The CDR3 DNA reads as TGTGCCAGCTCACCACCGGGAGTGGACGGAAACACCATATATTTT.